This TCR beta chain was captured by sequencing in a study of CD8 T cells in ankylosing spondylitis. Many counts were recorded for this clonotype. What it binds is unknown. One entry per CDR3 protein results from TCRdb running MiXCR on the 5' RACE reads. The sample consists of about 390,000 distinct CDR3 sequences, about a fifth of them appearing once. Notes on the study in general: Characteristic of ankylosing spondylitis blood, it appeared, was a TCR beta motif comprising 7 to 9 highly homologous variants.

Germline V gene sequence: CDR1 SGHTA, CDR2 FQGNSA. V dropped 4 bases and J dropped 4; count of bases not matched to a gene: 2. This CDR3 spans 14 amino acids. The receptor was derived from a male donor with ankylosing spondylitis. Sequencing was performed on blood, either unsorted or a sorted T cell fraction (not recorded which). V is TRBV7-2 and J is TRBJ1-5, with 9 bases that match TRBD1. CDR3 nucleotides: TGTGCCAGCAGCTCACAGGGGGCGAATCAGCCCCAGCATTTT. As protein: CASSSQGANQPQHF.